One and the same sample provided the 18 T cell receptor beta chains below, sequenced in a study of T cells in Graves' hyperthyroidism and ophthalmopathy. Amplified TCR beta CDR3 regions derived from RNA transcripts. An initial round of RT-PCR targeting the TCR CDR3 relied on the HTBI primer set. MiXCR, applied by TCRdb to the multiplex PCR reads, yields one record per CDR3 protein. The sample yields hundreds of thousands of distinct CDR3 sequences, 14% to 15% seen once. The sequenced material came from blood. The receptors were gathered from a woman aged 40-49 years with Graves' ophthalmopathy.

This chain connects TRBV20-1 to TRBJ1-1; D perhaps matches TRBD1 (5 bases). The CDR3 runs 14 residues. Germline lookup yields CDR1 DFQATT and CDR2 SNEGSKA (reference sequence). V lost 2 bases, J lost 5 bases, and 15 bases lay in between. The CDR3 coding sequence is TGCAGTGCTAGACACTCAGGGAAATTAACTGAAGCTTTCTTT. Protein: CSARHSGKLTEAFF.

This clonotype showed up many times. The chain joins TRBV28 to TRBJ2-7, with TRBD1 matching 9 bases. Trimming cost V 2 bases and J 2 bases; bases outside gene matches: 4. The germline CDR1 and CDR2 sequences are MDHEN and SYDVKM. The CDR3 has 15 amino acids. In DNA form, the CDR3 reads TGTGCCAGCAGTTTACGGACAGGGGTTCCCTACGAGCAGTACTTC. This translates into CASSLRTGVPYEQYF. Complete variable domain (other parts from reference TRBV28 and TRBJ2-7): DVKVTQSSRYLVKRTGEKVFLECVQDMDHENMFWYRQDPGLGLRLIYFSYDVKMKEKGDIPEGYSVSREKKERFSLILESASTNQTSMYLCASSLRTGVPYEQYFGPGTRLTVT.

This clonotype was counted ten times or more. V and J are TRBV6-2 or TRBV6-3 and TRBJ2-1; 11 bases are a match to TRBD2. Per germline, CDR1 MNHEY and CDR2 SVGEGT. Trimming removed 2 bases from V and 8 bases from J; junction bases left unmatched: 8. The CDR3 runs to 16 residues. DNA of the CDR3: TGTGCCAGCAGTTACACTAGCGGGAGTTTACAGGATGAGCAGTTCTTC. Translation gives CASSYTSGSLQDEQFF.

This clonotype came up many times. The V gene is TRBV9, the J gene TRBJ2-2, with a weak D call TRBD2 (5 bases). V shed 1 base and J shed 6 bases, with 13 bases lying between them. The CDR3 has 15 residues. Per germline, CDR1 SGDLS and CDR2 YYNGEE. In DNA form, the CDR3 reads TGTGCCAGCAGCGTAACTCTCCAAGCGGCCGGGGAGCTGTTTTTT. It is translated as CASSVTLQAAGELFF.

This clonotype was detected many times. The chain combines TRBV20-1 with TRBJ1-2; D not resolved. Trimming cost V 3 bases and J 4 bases, with 9 bases left between them. The CDR3 is made up of 12 amino acids. The germline gives CDR1 DFQATT, CDR2 SNEGSKA (reference sequence). The CDR3 loop is CSASATGYGYTF. CDR3 DNA sequence: TGCAGTGCTAGTGCAACGGGCTATGGCTACACCTTC.

The sample holds many counts of this clonotype. The CDR3 DNA sequence: TGTGCCAGCAGCTTAGGTCAGGGGCTTGGTTTCTTT. Protein: CASSLGQGLGFF. This chain uses TRBV7-9 with TRBJ1-1; tentative D call: TRBD1 (6 bases). Germline V CDR1 and CDR2: SEHNR, FQNEAQ (reference sequence). This CDR3 spans 12 amino acids. V lost 1 base to trimming and J lost 13 bases, with 13 bases between them.

V gene TRBV19 combines with J gene TRBJ1-5, with 10 bases aligning to TRBD1. The ends lost 5 bases at V and 4 bases at J; junction bases unmatched: 5. This CDR3 comprises 15 residues. The germline V gene encodes CDR1 LNHDA and CDR2 SQIVND (reference sequence). The CDR3: CASSSDRGQNQPQHF. The CDR3 DNA is TGTGCCAGTAGTTCCGACAGGGGGCAAAATCAGCCCCAGCATTTT.

This clonotype was seen ten or more times. J is TRBJ1-1 and V is TRBV12-3 or TRBV12-4; possibly TRBD1 for D (5 bases). The CDR3 contains 15 residues. The V gene lost 3 bases and the J gene lost 0 bases, with 11 bases spanning the gap. CDR3 region: CASSLMGGMNTEAFF. CDR3 DNA: TGTGCCAGCAGTTTGATGGGGGGTATGAACACTGAAGCTTTCTTT.

V and J are TRBV9 and TRBJ2-2; 9 bases map to TRBD2. Germline CDR1 SGDLS, CDR2 YYNGEE. Unmatched junction bases numbered 4, after V lost 2 bases and J lost 5 bases. The CDR3 has 15 residues. The CDR3 loop is CASSVGLAATGELFF. Here the CDR3 DNA reads TGTGCCAGCAGCGTGGGACTAGCAGCTACCGGGGAGCTGTTTTTT.

J is TRBJ2-2 and V is TRBV6-1; 12 bases map to TRBD2. The V and J ends lost 6 bases and 3 bases, in that order; junction bases with no gene match: 5. The CDR3 totals 16 residues. Germline V CDR1 and CDR2: MNHNS, SASEGT. The chain's CDR3 is CASSLTSGRDTGELFF. The CDR3 DNA is TGTGCCAGCAGCCTGACTAGCGGGAGAGACACCGGGGAGCTGTTTTTT.

This clonotype was counted a few times. The gene calls are TRBV27 and TRBJ1-2; D not certain. Trimming took off 5 bases at V and 5 bases at J, with 15 bases between the two ends. Germline CDR1 and CDR2: MNHEY and SMNVEV (reference sequence). The CDR3 runs 14 residues. In nucleotides, the CDR3 is TGTGCCAGCAGTCCCGTCGGCAGATTATATGGCTACACCTTC. Translated: CASSPVGRLYGYTF.

This chain uses TRBV12-3 or TRBV12-4 with TRBJ2-7; TRBD1 might be the D (7 bases). Trimming pared 3 bases from V and 9 bases from J, leaving 15 bases between. CDR3 length equals 13 residues. Here the CDR3 DNA reads TGTGCCAGCAGTTTCGGGGACAGACTAGTGCAGTACTTC. Translating gives CASSFGDRLVQYF.

There are a few counts of this clonotype. The chain joins TRBV12-3 or TRBV12-4 to TRBJ1-1, with D possibly TRBD1 on 5 matching bases. CDR3 size: 14 residues. V lost 6 bases, J lost 10 bases, and 21 bases lay in between. CDR3 bases: TGTGCCAGCAGCCCTACCAGGGTCGGACATGCAGCTTTCTTT. Protein sequence: CASSPTRVGHAAFF.

The sample holds many counts of this clonotype. This chain's CDR3 is CSARVDQGSMEAFF. As DNA, the CDR3 is TGCAGTGCTAGGGTCGATCAGGGAAGTATGGAAGCTTTCTTT. The V call is TRBV20-1, the J call TRBJ1-1; D possibly corresponds to TRBD1 (5 bases). The CDR3 runs to 14 residues. Germline V gene lookup returns CDR1 DFQATT and CDR2 SNEGSKA (reference sequence). Between the trimmed V and J ends, which lost 3 bases and 8 bases, there was a span of 19 bases.

This clonotype has a count of ten or more. The chain uses TRBV20-1 and TRBJ2-3, with D uncertain. Germline values: CDR1 DFQATT, CDR2 SNEGSKA (reference sequence). V lost 3 bases to trimming and J lost 6 bases, with 16 bases between them. The CDR3 runs 14 residues. CDR3 DNA sequence: TGCAGTGCTAGGGCCGTAAACCTCGGGGATACGCAGTATTTT. Its protein is CSARAVNLGDTQYF.

This clonotype was counted at least ten times. The gene calls are TRBV7-3 and TRBJ1-1; D is unclear. The germline V gene has CDR1 SGHTA and CDR2 FQGTGA. This CDR3 region has 13 residues. The V end was cut by 5 bases, the J end by 3 bases, with 10 bases between. The CDR3 nucleotides read TGTGCCAGCAGCCCAACTCGGGACACTGAAGCTTTCTTT. Its protein product is CASSPTRDTEAFF.

The chain carries TRBV4-1 and TRBJ1-2, with D possibly matching TRBD1 (6 bases). The CDR3 contains 16 residues. The ends were cut back, 3 bases at V and 4 bases at J, with 18 bases in the middle. From germline, CDR1 is MGHRA and CDR2 YSYEKL. The CDR3, as DNA: TGCGCCAGCAGCCAGGGAAGCGGGCCGGGGGCCTATGGCTACACCTTC. It codes for CASSQGSGPGAYGYTF.

This clonotype was seen a few times. The chain couples TRBV19 to TRBJ1-1; possibly TRBD1 for D (6 bases). The CDR3 spans 15 residues. V dropped 7 bases and J dropped 1 base, with 16 bases sitting between them. The germline V gene encodes CDR1 LNHDA and CDR2 SQIVND (reference sequence). CDR3 sequence reads: CASTTHGGANTEAFF. In DNA, the CDR3 is TGTGCCAGTACCACCCATGGGGGGGCGAACACTGAAGCTTTCTTT.